The T cell receptor beta chain under discussion was sequenced for a study of blood T cell repertoires in COVID-19. Across the study: The analysed material was cDNA or gDNA that came from T cells, B-cell-depleted T cells, or PBMCs.

CDR1 is LGHDT and CDR2 is YNNKEL in the germline V gene (reference sequence). V shed 0 bases and J 0 bases; nucleotides not matched to a gene: 6. This CDR3 spans 18 amino acids. Clones were sequenced by immunoSEQ multiplex PCR, and TCRdb holds only the in-frame ones, with some missing. Counted here are some 290,000 clones, around 90% occurring once; the ten biggest clones make up under 1.1%. The V and J genes are TRBV3-1 (or the pseudogene TRBV3-2) and TRBJ2-1, with TRBD2 matching 9 bases. This clonotype was sampled from a woman in her thirties or forties with COVID-19, enrolled during active disease. Sequences were obtained from peripheral blood. In DNA, the CDR3 is TGTGCCAGCAGCCAAGATATTGCGGGAGGGAGCTCCTACAATGAGCAGTTCTTC. Protein sequence: CASSQDIAGGSSYNEQFF.